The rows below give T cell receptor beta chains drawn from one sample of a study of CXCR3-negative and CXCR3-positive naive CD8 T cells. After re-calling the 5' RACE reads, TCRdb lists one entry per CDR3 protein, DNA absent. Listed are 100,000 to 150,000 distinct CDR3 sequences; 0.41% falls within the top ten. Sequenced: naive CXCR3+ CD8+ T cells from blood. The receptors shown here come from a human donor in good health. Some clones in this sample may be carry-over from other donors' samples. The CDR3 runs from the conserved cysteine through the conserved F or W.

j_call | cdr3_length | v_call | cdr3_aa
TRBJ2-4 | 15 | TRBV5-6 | CASSRTTGSGNIQYF
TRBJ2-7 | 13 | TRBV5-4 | CASSLPPYYEQYF
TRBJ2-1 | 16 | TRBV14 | CASSHGPSGAYSEQFF
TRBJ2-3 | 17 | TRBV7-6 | CASSLEDGTSGTDTQYF
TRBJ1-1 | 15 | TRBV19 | CASTPTGVMNTEAFF
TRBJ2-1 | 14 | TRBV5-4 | CASSKRNQRDEQFF
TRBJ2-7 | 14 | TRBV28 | CASSLVGGQYEQYF
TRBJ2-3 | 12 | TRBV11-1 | CASGQIGDTQYF
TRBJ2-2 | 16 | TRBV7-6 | CASSLTGLLNTGELFF
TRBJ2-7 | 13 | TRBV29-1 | CSVGGGSTYEQYF
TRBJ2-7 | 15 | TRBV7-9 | CASSAGQALAYEQYF
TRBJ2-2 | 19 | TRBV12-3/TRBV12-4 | CASSGTGLIVGANTGELFF
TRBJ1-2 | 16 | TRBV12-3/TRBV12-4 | CASSLFRGPSLYGYTF
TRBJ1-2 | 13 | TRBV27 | CASSLGRSYGYTF
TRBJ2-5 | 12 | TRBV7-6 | CASSFLQETQYF
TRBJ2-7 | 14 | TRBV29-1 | CSVGAADRFDEQYF
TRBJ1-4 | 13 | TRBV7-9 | CASSQPPERKLFF